This entry is about one T cell receptor (beta chain). Antigen specificity is unknown. The data were obtained in a study of cytomegalovirus exposure and HLA in healthy donors. Study-wide findings and caveats: Many donors shared some public TCRs, even though most TCR sequences were rare. A highly shared variant cluster was judged a likely technical artifact. The presence/absence work took it that sequencing depth was about the same across donors.

With 60 Vbeta and 13 Jbeta primers, the PCR was carried out. Profiled with immunoSEQ multiplex PCR; TCRdb holds only in-frame clones, not every one. Of around 120,000 clones detected, roughly 80% appear once; the ten largest clones hold 4% to 4.5%. Looked up from germline, CDR1 is MGHRA and CDR2 is YSYEKL. Trimming stripped 1 base from V and 4 bases from J, with 13 bases between. The length of the CDR3 is 16 residues. The TCR sequence derives from a woman aged 40 to 50 in good health and CMV-seronegative. The sequenced material came from PBMCs. The gene calls are TRBV4-1 and TRBJ2-2; a possible D gene is TRBD1 (5 bases). The CDR3 is CASSQVGRASTGELFF. In DNA form, the CDR3 reads TGCGCCAGCAGCCAAGTGGGCAGGGCGAGCACCGGGGAGCTGTTTTTT.